Sequencing of this T cell receptor (beta chain) was carried out in a study of radiation and T cells in renal cell carcinoma. Produced via immunoSEQ multiplex PCR; TCRdb's table is partial and in-frame only. The data hold about 130,000 clones, with 70% to 90% observed a single time. Turning to this clone: Other nucleotide sequences in the sample specify the same CDR3.

Time point of the sample: blood 2 weeks post-SBRT. Documented treatment: 15 Gy SBRT to primary tumor, nephrectomy 4 weeks later. The V gene end was trimmed by 2 bases and the J gene end by 5 bases; junction bases not matched to a gene: 1. The CDR3 runs 14 residues. CDR1 and CDR2 from the germline V gene are MNHEY and SVGAGI. The V gene is TRBV6-5, the J gene TRBJ1-1; TRBD1 aligns across 11 bases. Sequencing was performed on blood, taken from a patient whose treatment included radiotherapy and nephrectomy. The sequence was obtained from a woman in her sixties or seventies with renal cell carcinoma. The CDR3 DNA sequence: TGTGCCAGCAGTTACGGGACAGGGGGTACTGAAGCTTTCTTT. Translating it yields CASSYGTGGTEAFF.